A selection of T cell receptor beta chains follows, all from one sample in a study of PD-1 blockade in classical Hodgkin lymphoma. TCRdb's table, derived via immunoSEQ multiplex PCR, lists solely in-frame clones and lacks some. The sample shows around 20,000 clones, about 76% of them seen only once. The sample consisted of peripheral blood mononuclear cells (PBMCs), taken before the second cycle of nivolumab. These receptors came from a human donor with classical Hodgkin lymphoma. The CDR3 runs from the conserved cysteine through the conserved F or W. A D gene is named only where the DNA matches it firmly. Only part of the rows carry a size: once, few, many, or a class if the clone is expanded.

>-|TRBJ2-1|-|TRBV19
CASSLHGGQGPEQFF
TGTGCCAGTAGTTTGCATGGTGGGCAGGGACCCGAGCAGTTCTTC
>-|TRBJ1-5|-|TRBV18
CASSPPEGGQPQHF
TGTGCCAGCTCACCACCAGAAGGGGGGCAGCCCCAGCATTTT
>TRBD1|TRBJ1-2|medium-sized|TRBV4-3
CASSQDFAGGDGYTF
TGCGCCAGCAGCCAAGATTTCGCAGGGGGCGATGGCTACACCTTC
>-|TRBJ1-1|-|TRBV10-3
CAISEVKGRGNTEAFF
TGTGCCATCAGTGAAGTCAAGGGCAGGGGGAACACTGAAGCTTTCTTT
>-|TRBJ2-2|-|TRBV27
CASSMRRDTGELFF
TGTGCCAGCAGCATGCGGAGGGACACCGGGGAGCTGTTTTTT
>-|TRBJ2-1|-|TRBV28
CASLDLGSYNEQFF
TGTGCCAGCCTTGATTTGGGGTCCTACAATGAGCAGTTCTTC
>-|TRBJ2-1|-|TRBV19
CASRSMTDHSYNEQFF
TGTGCCAGTCGGTCGATGACAGACCACTCCTACAATGAGCAGTTCTTC
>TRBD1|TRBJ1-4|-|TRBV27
CASRFEGAGEKLFF
TGTGCCAGCAGGTTTGAGGGGGCTGGTGAAAAACTGTTTTTT
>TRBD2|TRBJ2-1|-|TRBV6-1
CASSSSGRYNEQFF
TGTGCCAGCAGTTCTAGCGGGAGGTACAATGAGCAGTTCTTC
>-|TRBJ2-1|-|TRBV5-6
CASSSSAGTGYNEQFF
TGTGCCAGCAGCTCAAGTGCAGGAACCGGGTACAATGAGCAGTTCTTC
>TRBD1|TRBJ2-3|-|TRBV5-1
CASSPQGARGPTDTQYF
TGCGCCAGCAGCCCTCAGGGCGCCAGGGGGCCCACAGATACGCAGTATTTT
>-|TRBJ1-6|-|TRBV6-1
CASSGTGGDNSPLHF
TGTGCCAGCAGTGGCACGGGGGGCGATAATTCACCCCTCCACTTT
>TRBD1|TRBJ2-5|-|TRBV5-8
CASSHWTGRETQYF
TGTGCCAGCAGCCACTGGACAGGAAGGGAGACCCAGTACTTC
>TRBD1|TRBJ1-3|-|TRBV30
CAGGQGSGNTIYF
TGTGCCGGGGGACAGGGCTCTGGAAACACCATATATTTT
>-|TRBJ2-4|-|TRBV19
CASRSGLNQYF
TGTGCCAGTAGGTCGGGGCTAAATCAGTACTTC
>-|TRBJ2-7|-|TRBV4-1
CASSQEMRGYEQYF
TGCGCCAGCAGCCAAGAGATGCGGGGCTACGAGCAGTACTTC
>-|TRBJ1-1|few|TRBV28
CASSLEVNTEAFF
TGTGCCAGCAGTTTGGAAGTGAACACTGAAGCTTTCTTT
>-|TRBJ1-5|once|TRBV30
CAWRSVGKNSNQPQHF
TGTGCCTGGAGATCCGTGGGAAAAAATAGCAATCAGCCCCAGCATTTT
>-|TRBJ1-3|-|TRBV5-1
CASSLTESGNTIYF
TGCGCCAGCAGCTTAACAGAATCTGGAAACACCATATATTTT
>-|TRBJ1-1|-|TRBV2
CASTRQLMNTEAFF
TGTGCCAGCACCAGACAGCTCATGAACACTGAAGCTTTCTTT
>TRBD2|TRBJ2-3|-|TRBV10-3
CAISFSGGATDTQYF
TGTGCCATATCTTTTAGCGGGGGGGCAACAGATACGCAGTATTTT
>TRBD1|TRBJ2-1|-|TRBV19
CASSSHRGRIYNEQFF
TGTGCCAGTAGTAGCCACAGGGGGCGCATCTACAATGAGCAGTTCTTC
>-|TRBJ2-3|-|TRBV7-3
CASSPNGQNTQYF
TGTGCCAGCAGCCCAAACGGACAGAACACGCAGTATTTT
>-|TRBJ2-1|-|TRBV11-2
CASSFGGNYNEQFF
TGTGCCAGCAGCTTTGGAGGGAACTACAATGAGCAGTTCTTC
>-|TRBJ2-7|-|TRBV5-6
CASSLVTGTDYEQYF
TGTGCCAGCAGCTTGGTCACCGGGACCGACTACGAGCAGTACTTC
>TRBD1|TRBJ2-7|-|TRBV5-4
CASSWTGNLREQYF
TGTGCCAGCAGCTGGACAGGGAACCTCCGGGAGCAGTACTTC
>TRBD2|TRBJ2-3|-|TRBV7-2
CASSLDPSSGLSTDTQYF
TGTGCCAGCAGCTTAGATCCCTCTAGCGGGCTTAGCACAGATACGCAGTATTTT
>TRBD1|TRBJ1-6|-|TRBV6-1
CATPTGTGYNSPLHF
TGTGCCACCCCGACAGGGACCGGCTATAATTCACCCCTCCACTTT
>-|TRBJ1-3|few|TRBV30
CAWSVSGNTIYF
TGTGCCTGGAGTGTCTCTGGAAACACCATATATTTT
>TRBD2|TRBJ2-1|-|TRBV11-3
CASSLDSGGYNEQFF
TGTGCCAGCAGCTTAGATAGCGGGGGATACAATGAGCAGTTCTTC
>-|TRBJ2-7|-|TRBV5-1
CASSLGAVGEQYF
TGCGCCAGCAGCTTGGGGGCAGTCGGCGAGCAGTACTTC
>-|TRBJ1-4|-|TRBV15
CATSRVSRPDEKLFF
TGTGCCACCAGCAGAGTTAGTCGGCCGGACGAAAAACTGTTTTTT
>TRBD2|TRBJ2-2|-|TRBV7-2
CASSLLAGPNTGELFF
TGTGCCAGCAGCTTACTAGCGGGGCCGAACACCGGGGAGCTGTTTTTT
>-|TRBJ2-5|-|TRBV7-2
CASSLAPSKQETQYF
TGTGCCAGCAGCTTAGCGCCCTCGAAACAAGAGACCCAGTACTTC
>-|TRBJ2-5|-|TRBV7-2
CASSLVWGRRGETQYF
TGTGCCAGCAGCTTAGTCTGGGGGCGGAGGGGGGAGACCCAGTACTTC
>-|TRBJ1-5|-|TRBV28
CASSFFRQPQHF
TGTGCCAGCAGTTTCTTTCGGCAGCCCCAGCATTTT
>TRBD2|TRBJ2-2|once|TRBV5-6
CASSFSGNAGELFF
TGTGCCAGCAGCTTTAGCGGGAACGCCGGGGAGCTGTTTTTT
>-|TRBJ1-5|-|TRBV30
CAWSGLSNQPQHF
TGTGCCTGGAGTGGACTAAGCAATCAGCCCCAGCATTTT
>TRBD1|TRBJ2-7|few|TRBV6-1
CASSTDRGDYEQYF
TGTGCCAGCAGTACGGACAGGGGGGACTACGAGCAGTACTTC
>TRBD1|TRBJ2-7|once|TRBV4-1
CASSHVGTVSYEQYF
TGCGCCAGCAGCCACGTTGGGACAGTATCCTACGAGCAGTACTTC
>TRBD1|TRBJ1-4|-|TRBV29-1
CSAQGGLREKLFF
TGCAGCGCCCAGGGGGGGCTTAGGGAAAAACTGTTTTTT
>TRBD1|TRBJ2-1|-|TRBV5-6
CASSSRDRGQVSAYNEQFF
TGTGCCAGCAGCTCCCGGGACAGGGGGCAAGTGAGCGCCTACAATGAGCAGTTCTTC
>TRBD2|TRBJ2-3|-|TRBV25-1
CASRGVRGAGGADTQYF
TGTGCCAGCAGGGGCGTTCGGGGAGCGGGAGGGGCAGATACGCAGTATTTT
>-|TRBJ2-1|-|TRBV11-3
CASSLGPNNEQFF
TGTGCCAGCAGCTTAGGACCGAACAATGAGCAGTTCTTC
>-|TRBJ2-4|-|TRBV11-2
CASSLTGPRLAKNIQYF
TGTGCCAGCAGCTTAACAGGGCCCCGTTTAGCCAAAAACATTCAGTACTTC
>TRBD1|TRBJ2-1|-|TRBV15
CATTDRAVPNEQFF
TGTGCCACCACTGACAGGGCTGTCCCCAATGAGCAGTTCTTC
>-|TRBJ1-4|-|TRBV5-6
CASSLRTFTTGSNEKLFF
TGTGCCAGCAGCCTCAGGACCTTCACGACCGGTTCTAATGAAAAACTGTTTTTT
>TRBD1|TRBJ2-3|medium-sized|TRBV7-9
CASSLGQTAATDTQYF
TGTGCCAGCAGCCTGGGACAGACGGCAGCGACAGATACGCAGTATTTT
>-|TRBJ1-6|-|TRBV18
CASSPNYNSPLHF
TGTGCCAGCTCACCGAACTATAATTCACCCCTCCACTTT
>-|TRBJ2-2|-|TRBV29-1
CSALPPGRGTGELFF
TGCAGCGCCCTCCCCCCCGGGAGAGGGACCGGGGAGCTGTTTTTT
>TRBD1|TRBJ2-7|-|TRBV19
CASRGTGETEQYF
TGTGCCAGTCGAGGGACAGGGGAGACCGAGCAGTACTTC
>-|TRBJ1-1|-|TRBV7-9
CASSLSGGTEAFF
TGTGCCAGCAGCTTATCCGGCGGCACTGAAGCTTTCTTT
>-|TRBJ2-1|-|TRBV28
CASSLGGLYEQFF
TGTGCCAGCAGTCTCGGGGGGCTCTATGAGCAGTTCTTC
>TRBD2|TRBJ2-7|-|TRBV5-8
CASSLERELLEQYF
TGTGCCAGCAGCTTGGAGCGGGAATTGCTCGAGCAGTACTTC
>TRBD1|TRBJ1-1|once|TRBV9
CASSAGQGGLTEAFF
TGTGCCAGCAGCGCAGGACAGGGGGGATTGACTGAAGCTTTCTTT
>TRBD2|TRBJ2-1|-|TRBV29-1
CSVAIAGDTEQFF
TGCAGCGTTGCAATAGCGGGAGACACTGAGCAGTTCTTC
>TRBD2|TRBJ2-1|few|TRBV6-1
CASSLAGRSNEQFF
TGTGCCAGCAGCCTAGCGGGTCGGTCAAATGAGCAGTTCTTC
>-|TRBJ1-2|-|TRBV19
CASSIDHQGNYGYTF
TGTGCCAGTAGTATAGATCATCAGGGAAACTATGGCTACACCTTC